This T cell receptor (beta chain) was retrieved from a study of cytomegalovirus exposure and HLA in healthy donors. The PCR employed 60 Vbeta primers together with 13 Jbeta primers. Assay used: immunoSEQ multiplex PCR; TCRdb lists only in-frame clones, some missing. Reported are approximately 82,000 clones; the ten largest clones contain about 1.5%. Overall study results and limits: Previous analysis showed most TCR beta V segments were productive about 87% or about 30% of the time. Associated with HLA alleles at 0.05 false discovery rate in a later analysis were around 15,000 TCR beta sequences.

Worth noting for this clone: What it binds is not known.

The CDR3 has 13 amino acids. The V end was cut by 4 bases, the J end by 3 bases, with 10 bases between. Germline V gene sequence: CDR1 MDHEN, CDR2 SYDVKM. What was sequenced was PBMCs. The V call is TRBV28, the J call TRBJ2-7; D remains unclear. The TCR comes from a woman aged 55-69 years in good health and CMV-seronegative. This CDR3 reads CASSSPRSYEQYF. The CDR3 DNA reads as TGTGCCAGCAGTTCCCCCCGGAGCTACGAGCAGTACTTC.